The source of this T cell receptor (beta chain) is a study of T cell responses to AZD1222 COVID-19 vaccine. Study findings and constraints: Mostly white British, mostly female donors; authors suggested clonal diversity may be underestimated. Two doses of AZD1222 preceded a rise in Spike-specific TCR breadth and depth.

This clone has a single count. The target antigen is unknown. The CDR3 loop spans 15 amino acids. With 0 bases removed from V and 5 bases from J, the gap between germline ends came to 10 bases. CDR1 is LNHDA and CDR2 is SQIVND in the germline V gene (reference sequence). Data came from immunoSEQ multiplex PCR; TCRdb stores just in-frame clones and leaves some out. The sample lists just over 90,000 clones, around 87% seen once, with under 3% in the top ten. The TCR originated in an adult who received the AZD1222 COVID-19 vaccine. J is TRBJ2-2 and V is TRBV19; D ambiguous. This specimen was peripheral blood, taken 28 days after the second AZD1222 dose. The CDR3 here is CASSIDLTATGELFF. CDR3 coding DNA: TGTGCCAGTAGTATAGACCTTACAGCTACCGGGGAGCTGTTTTTT. The full variable domain, its missing parts supplied by reference TRBV19 and TRBJ2-2, is DGGITQSPKYLFRKEGQNVTLSCEQNLNHDAMYWYRQDPGQGLRLIYYSQIVNDFQKGDIAEGYSVSREKKESFPLTVTSAQKNPTAFYLCASSIDLTATGELFFGEGSRLTVL.